The clone carrying this T cell receptor (beta chain) was seen many times. This entry belongs to a study of T cells in Graves' hyperthyroidism and ophthalmopathy. CDR1 and CDR2 (germline): SGHNT, YENEEA. Trimming left V 2 bases short and J 4 bases short, with 14 bases between. The CDR3 runs to 15 residues. TCR beta CDR3 sequences were amplified from RNA transcripts. With the HTBI primer set, the TCR CDR3 went through a first round of RT-PCR. One entry per CDR3 protein results from TCRdb running MiXCR on the multiplex PCR reads. Of around 480,000 distinct CDR3 sequences listed, under 15% were seen once; the top ten hold 15% to 20%.

The V and J genes are TRBV11-3 and TRBJ1-1; the D gene is possibly TRBD1 (6 bases). The receptor's source is a woman in her late teens or twenties with Graves' hyperthyroidism. The sample taken for sequencing was blood. The CDR3 region has the DNA TGTGCCAGCAGCTTACCTCAGGGAGGGGGCACTGAAGCTTTCTTT. The encoded protein is CASSLPQGGGTEAFF. Supplemented by reference TRBV11-3 and TRBJ1-1, the full variable domain reads EAGVVQSPRYKIIEKKQPVAFWCNPISGHNTLYWYLQNLGQGPELLIRYENEEAVDDSQLPKDRFSAERLKGVDSTLKIQPAELGDSAVYLCASSLPQGGGTEAFFGQGTRLTVV.